These 8 T cell receptor beta chains originate from one sample sequenced in a study of CD4+ T cells in melanoma. Sequencing was performed with immunoSEQ multiplex PCR; in TCRdb, only in-frame clones are kept and a portion is missing. Found here are approximately 14,000 clones, 60% to 75% of them singletons; the top ten hold about 11%. Material: cells from a culture (not recorded whether cultured in vitro). These receptors were collected from a human donor with melanoma.

This chain joins TRBV2 and TRBJ2-3; either TRBD1 or TRBD2 may fit D (5 bases each). The CDR3 contains 14 residues. The V end was cut by 2 bases, the J end by 5 bases, with 11 bases between. Per germline, CDR1 SNHLY and CDR2 FYNNEI. In DNA form, the CDR3 reads TGTGCCAGCAGTGAATGGGGGACCGGAGATACGCAGTATTTT. Its protein product is CASSEWGTGDTQYF.

The genes are TRBV5-1 and TRBJ2-2, with 10 bases that match TRBD2. The V and J ends lost 8 bases and 3 bases, in that order; junction bases with no gene match: 10. Germline CDR1 SGHRS, CDR2 YFSETQ. This CDR3 contains 16 residues. CDR3 loop: CASAPVAGGDTGELFF. As DNA, the CDR3 is TGCGCCAGTGCGCCCGTAGCGGGGGGAGACACCGGGGAGCTGTTTTTT.

The V gene is TRBV9, the J gene TRBJ2-1, with TRBD2 matching 7 bases. Germline V gene lookup returns CDR1 SGDLS and CDR2 YYNGEE. The junction had 5 bases not matched to a gene; V was cut back by 0 bases and J by 5 bases. The CDR3 length is 15 residues. This CDR3 reads CASSVVAGVHNEQFF. The CDR3 bases are TGTGCCAGCAGCGTAGTTGCGGGGGTCCACAATGAGCAGTTCTTC.

The chain has TRBV6-1 and TRBJ2-7; 9 bases map to TRBD2. The germline gives CDR1 MNHNS, CDR2 SASEGT. The CDR3 sequence is 15 residues long. Unmatched junction bases numbered 8, after V lost 5 bases and J lost 3 bases. CDR3: CASSPSGGHIYEQYF. CDR3 DNA sequence: TGTGCCAGCAGTCCAAGCGGGGGGCACATCTACGAGCAGTACTTC.

The chain employs TRBV9 and TRBJ2-7; D is possibly TRBD1 or TRBD2 (6 bases each). Germline loops: CDR1 SGDLS, CDR2 YYNGEE. The CDR3 loop spans 14 amino acids. V lost 0 bases and J 6 bases, leaving 13 bases between the germline ends. CDR3 amino acids: CASSVGGALPEQYF. CDR3 DNA: TGTGCCAGCAGCGTAGGGGGGGCGCTTCCCGAGCAGTACTTC.

This clone was detected once. The V gene is TRBV21-1, the J gene TRBJ2-5; the table's D call of TRBD2 was not tested on the DNA. TRBV21-1 is an annotated pseudogene. There are 15 residues in the CDR3. In nucleotides, the CDR3 is TGTGCCAGCAGCCCCTCTGGTGAGGGCACGGAGACCCAGTACTTC. Amino acid sequence: CASSPSGEGTETQYF.

This clone was seen a few times. This chain connects TRBV5-4 to TRBJ1-6; D gene ambiguous. Germline V gene data show CDR1 as SGHNT and CDR2 as YYREEE (reference sequence). The CDR3 extends over 16 amino acids. V dropped 6 bases and J dropped 0 bases, with 13 bases sitting between them. CDR3 residues: CASKRTVSSYNSPLHF. The CDR3, as DNA: TGTGCCAGCAAAAGGACGGTCTCCTCCTATAATTCACCCCTCCACTTT.

The chain is built from TRBV29-1 and TRBJ1-3; no clear D gene. Looked up from germline, CDR1 is SQVTM and CDR2 is ANQGSEA. This CDR3 is built from 12 residues. V was clipped by 4 bases and J by 4 bases, with 8 bases between them. CDR3 nucleotides: TGCAGCGTTGGACCTGGAGGAAACACCATATATTTT. Translated, it gives CSVGPGGNTIYF.